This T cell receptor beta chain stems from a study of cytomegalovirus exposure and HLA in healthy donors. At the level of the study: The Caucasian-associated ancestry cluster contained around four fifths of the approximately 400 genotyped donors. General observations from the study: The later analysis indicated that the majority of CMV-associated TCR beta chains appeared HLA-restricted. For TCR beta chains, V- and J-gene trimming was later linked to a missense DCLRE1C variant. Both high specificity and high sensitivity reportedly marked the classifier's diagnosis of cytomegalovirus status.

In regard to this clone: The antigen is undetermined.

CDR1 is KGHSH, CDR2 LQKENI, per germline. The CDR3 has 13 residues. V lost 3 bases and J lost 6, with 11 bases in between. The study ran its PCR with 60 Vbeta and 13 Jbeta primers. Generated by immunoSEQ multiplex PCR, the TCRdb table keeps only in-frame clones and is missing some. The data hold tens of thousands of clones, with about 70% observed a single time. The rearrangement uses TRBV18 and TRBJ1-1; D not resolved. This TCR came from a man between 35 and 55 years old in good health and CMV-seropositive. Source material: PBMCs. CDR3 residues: CASSPTGIPEAFF. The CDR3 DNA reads TGTGCCAGCTCACCCACGGGGATCCCTGAAGCTTTCTTT.